The source of this T cell receptor (beta chain) is a study of cytomegalovirus exposure and HLA in healthy donors. Study-level background: Around 85 million unique TCRs from HLA-typed donors were held in an early data release. Study results and caveats: A later analysis showed TCR association rates differing by HLA locus, peaking at DRB1 and lowest at HLA-C. Donors belonging to an Asian-associated ancestry cluster reportedly showed fewer N-insertions in productive TCRs than the roughly 670-donor mean, according to what a later analysis found.

About this clone itself: Its antigen is currently unknown.

This PCR relied on a set of 60 Vbeta primers and 13 Jbeta primers. Assay used: immunoSEQ multiplex PCR; TCRdb lists only in-frame clones, some missing. The sample has approximately 50,000 clones. CDR1 is SGHRS and CDR2 is YFSETQ in the germline V gene. Trimming took off 6 bases at V and 5 bases at J, with 21 bases between the two ends. CDR3 size: 15 residues. The source material was PBMCs. The chain carries TRBV5-1 and TRBJ2-7, with D perhaps TRBD1 (6 bases). This TCR was recovered from a male donor in good health and CMV-seronegative. In DNA form, the CDR3 reads TGCGCCAGCACCCCCGGAGGTACAGGGTTCGACGAGCAGTACTTC. This translates into CASTPGGTGFDEQYF. The whole variable domain, filled in from reference TRBV5-1 and TRBJ2-7, reads KAGVTQTPRYLIKTRGQQVTLSCSPISGHRSVSWYQQTPGQGLQFLFEYFSETQRNKGNFPGRFSGRQFSNSRSEMNVSTLELGDSALYLCASTPGGTGFDEQYFGPGTRLTVT.